Sequencing of this TCR beta chain was carried out in a study of regulatory T cells in long-lasting Graves disease. This clonotype was picked up many times. The time point was: newly diagnosed GD, antithyroid drugs for less than 3 months. PBMC RNA served as the TCR library source. In germline, CDR1 is SNHLY, CDR2 FYNNEI. V lost 4 bases and J lost 8; bases outside the gene matches: 6. The CDR3 loop spans 15 amino acids. For TCR beta, libraries came from iRepertoire HTBI primers and Arm-PCR of CDR3 regions. TCRdb recomputed calls from the multiplex PCR reads with MiXCR, one row per CDR3 protein. The repertoire holds a few hundred thousand distinct CDR3 sequences, with about a sixth as singletons. In addition, the sample was reused for a study of T cells in Graves' hyperthyroidism and ophthalmopathy.

The sample consisted of peripheral blood mononuclear cells (PBMCs), taken at new diagnosis, from a patient treated with antithyroid drugs. This TCR derives from a woman aged 18-30 years with Graves disease. The chain is built from TRBV2 and TRBJ2-2; 11 bases line up with TRBD2. CDR3 in DNA: TGTGCCAGCAGTGTTCGACTAGCGGGGTTAGGGGAGCTGTTTTTT. Its translation is CASSVRLAGLGELFF.